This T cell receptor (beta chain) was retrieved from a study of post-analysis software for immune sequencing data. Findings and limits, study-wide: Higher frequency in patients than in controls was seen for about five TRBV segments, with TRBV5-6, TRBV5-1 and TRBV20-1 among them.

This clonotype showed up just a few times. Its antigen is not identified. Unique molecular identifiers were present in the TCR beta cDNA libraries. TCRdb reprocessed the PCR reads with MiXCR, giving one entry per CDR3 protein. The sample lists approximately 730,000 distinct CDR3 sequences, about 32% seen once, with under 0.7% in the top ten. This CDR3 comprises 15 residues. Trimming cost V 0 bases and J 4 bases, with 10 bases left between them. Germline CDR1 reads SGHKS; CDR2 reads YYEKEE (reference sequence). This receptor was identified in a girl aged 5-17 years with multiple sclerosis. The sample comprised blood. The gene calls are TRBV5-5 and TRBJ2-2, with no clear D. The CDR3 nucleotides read TGTGCCAGCAGCTTGGTCGGCTTATCCACCGGGGAGCTGTTTTTT. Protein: CASSLVGLSTGELFF.